A selection of T cell receptor beta chains follows, all from one sample in a study of blood T cell repertoires in COVID-19. Produced via immunoSEQ multiplex PCR; TCRdb's table is partial and in-frame only. This table holds 110,000 to 150,000 clones, over 80% found once. The source material was PBMCs or T cells enriched from blood (not recorded which). Receptors originate from a woman in her forties who had recovered from COVID-19. CDR3s include the opening cysteine and the closing phenylalanine or tryptophan. Each record gives: clone size, V gene, J gene, CDR3 length, D gene, CDR3 DNA, CDR3 protein. A D gene is named only where the DNA matches it firmly. The size of a clone is reported for some rows only, either as once, few or many, or as a class for expanded clones.

clone_size: NA; v_call: TRBV18; j_call: TRBJ2-1; cdr3_length: 14; d_call: TRBD2; cdr3_nt: TGTGCCAGCTCACTGGGGGGGGCCTACAATGAGCAGTTCTTC; cdr3_aa: CASSLGGAYNEQFF
clone_size: NA; v_call: TRBV5-1; j_call: TRBJ2-3; cdr3_length: 16; d_call: TRBD2; cdr3_nt: TGCGCCAGCAGCGCGGGGACTAGCGGTCCCACAGATACGCAGTATTTT; cdr3_aa: CASSAGTSGPTDTQYF
clone_size: NA; v_call: TRBV7-9; j_call: TRBJ1-2; cdr3_length: 15; d_call: NA; cdr3_nt: TGTGCCAGCAGCTTATCCCCGAACTTGGACTATGGCTACACCTTC; cdr3_aa: CASSLSPNLDYGYTF
clone_size: NA; v_call: TRBV14; j_call: TRBJ1-1; cdr3_length: 14; d_call: NA; cdr3_nt: TGTGCCAGCAGCCAAGTAGAGGTCGGGGCTGAAGCTTTCTTT; cdr3_aa: CASSQVEVGAEAFF
clone_size: NA; v_call: TRBV6-1; j_call: TRBJ1-4; cdr3_length: 13; d_call: NA; cdr3_nt: TGTGCCAGCAGTGAAGGGACTGTTGAAAAACTGTTTTTT; cdr3_aa: CASSEGTVEKLFF
clone_size: NA; v_call: TRBV30; j_call: TRBJ2-5; cdr3_length: 14; d_call: TRBD1; cdr3_nt: TGTGCCTGGAGTCCTGACAGGGTCCAAGAGACCCAGTACTTC; cdr3_aa: CAWSPDRVQETQYF
clone_size: NA; v_call: TRBV6-1; j_call: TRBJ1-2; cdr3_length: 12; d_call: NA; cdr3_nt: TGTGCCAGCAGTGAACCGGGGGTTGGCTACACCTTC; cdr3_aa: CASSEPGVGYTF
clone_size: NA; v_call: TRBV29-1; j_call: TRBJ2-3; cdr3_length: 12; d_call: TRBD2; cdr3_nt: TGCAGCGTTGAGGGACTAGCAGATACGCAGTATTTT; cdr3_aa: CSVEGLADTQYF
clone_size: NA; v_call: TRBV2; j_call: TRBJ2-2; cdr3_length: 12; d_call: NA; cdr3_nt: TGTGCCAGCACAGGCGAGACCGGGGAGCTGTTTTTT; cdr3_aa: CASTGETGELFF
clone_size: NA; v_call: TRBV3-1/TRBV3-2; j_call: TRBJ1-6; cdr3_length: 14; d_call: TRBD1; cdr3_nt: TGTGCCAGCAGCCAACGGGACAGCAGGTCACCCCTCCACTTT; cdr3_aa: CASSQRDSRSPLHF
clone_size: few; v_call: TRBV4-1; j_call: TRBJ2-1; cdr3_length: 13; d_call: NA; cdr3_nt: TGCGCCAGCAGCCAAGTGGAGCGAGATGAGCAGTTCTTC; cdr3_aa: CASSQVERDEQFF
clone_size: NA; v_call: TRBV10-3; j_call: TRBJ1-2; cdr3_length: 11; d_call: NA; cdr3_nt: TGTGCCATCAGTGATGGAGGAGACTACACCTTC; cdr3_aa: CAISDGGDYTF
clone_size: NA; v_call: TRBV30; j_call: TRBJ2-5; cdr3_length: 13; d_call: NA; cdr3_nt: TGTGCCTGGAACACAGACAGAGGAGTGACCCAGTACTTC; cdr3_aa: CAWNTDRGVTQYF
clone_size: NA; v_call: TRBV9; j_call: TRBJ2-1; cdr3_length: 12; d_call: TRBD1; cdr3_nt: TGTGCCAGCAGCCCAGGGGGCAATGAGCAGTTCTTC; cdr3_aa: CASSPGGNEQFF
clone_size: NA; v_call: TRBV19; j_call: TRBJ2-7; cdr3_length: 13; d_call: TRBD2; cdr3_nt: TGTGCCAGTACCCCGGGGGGTAGCGGGGGGCCTCTCTTC; cdr3_aa: CASTPGGSGGPLF
clone_size: NA; v_call: TRBV28; j_call: TRBJ2-2; cdr3_length: 16; d_call: TRBD1; cdr3_nt: TGTGCCAGCAGTTCGGACAGGGGGGGATTCACCGGGGAGCTGTTTTTT; cdr3_aa: CASSSDRGGFTGELFF
clone_size: NA; v_call: TRBV27; j_call: TRBJ2-1; cdr3_length: 17; d_call: TRBD2; cdr3_nt: TGTGCCAGCAGTTGGACTAGCGGGAGAGTATTTTACAATGAGCAGTTCTTC; cdr3_aa: CASSWTSGRVFYNEQFF
clone_size: NA; v_call: TRBV25-1; j_call: TRBJ2-7; cdr3_length: 11; d_call: NA; cdr3_nt: TGTGCCAGCAGTGAGTCCGCGGGGCGGTACTTC; cdr3_aa: CASSESAGRYF
clone_size: NA; v_call: TRBV30; j_call: TRBJ1-2; cdr3_length: 12; d_call: NA; cdr3_nt: TGTGCCTGGCAGGGGTCTAACTATGGCTACACCTTC; cdr3_aa: CAWQGSNYGYTF
clone_size: NA; v_call: TRBV18; j_call: TRBJ1-1; cdr3_length: 19; d_call: TRBD1; cdr3_nt: TGTGTCAGCTCCCTTACTCCGGGACAGGGGAAAAATTCGAACACTGAAGCTTTCTTT; cdr3_aa: CVSSLTPGQGKNSNTEAFF
clone_size: NA; v_call: TRBV30; j_call: TRBJ1-5; cdr3_length: 13; d_call: NA; cdr3_nt: TGTGCCTGGAGTGTCGGCAGCGGTCAGCCCCAGCATTTT; cdr3_aa: CAWSVGSGQPQHF
clone_size: NA; v_call: TRBV5-6; j_call: TRBJ1-1; cdr3_length: 11; d_call: NA; cdr3_nt: TGTGCCAGCAGCTTGCGGGCTGAAGCTTTCTTT; cdr3_aa: CASSLRAEAFF